Included here is one TCR beta chain sequence, with context. There are 14 residues in the CDR3. The germline V gene encodes CDR1 SNHLY and CDR2 FYNNEI. Trimming removed 6 bases at V and 2 bases at J, with 10 bases between. This specimen belongs to a study of cytomegalovirus exposure and HLA in healthy donors. Study overall: Unique TCRs numbering around 80 million, obtained from HLA-typed donors, made up an early data release.

The PCR was carried out with 60 Vbeta primers and 13 Jbeta primers. TCRdb's copy holds only in-frame clones and misses some; the assay was immunoSEQ multiplex PCR. Of some 75,000 clones listed, about 78% are singletons. Participants comprised healthy donors of bone marrow. This chain uses TRBV2 with TRBJ1-4; D remains unclear. The specimen was PBMCs. The TCR was taken from a young man in good health and CMV-seropositive. The CDR3 is CASRRGATNEKLFF. The CDR3 DNA sequence: TGTGCCAGCAGACGAGGTGCGACTAATGAAAAACTGTTTTTT.